This entry lists 5 T cell receptor beta chains sequenced from one sample in a study of blood T cell repertoires in COVID-19. Sequencing was performed with immunoSEQ multiplex PCR; in TCRdb, only in-frame clones are kept and a portion is missing. Of under 250,000 clones listed, 85% were seen once; the top ten hold 2.4%. Material for sequencing was peripheral blood. All receptors come from a woman aged 70-85 years with COVID-19, enrolled during active disease.

The chain is built from TRBV13 and TRBJ1-2; 7 nucleotides agree with TRBD1. Unmatched junction bases numbered 16, after V lost 0 bases and J lost 6 bases. This CDR3 spans 18 amino acids. The germline V gene has CDR1 PRHDT and CDR2 FYEKMQ (reference sequence). This CDR3 is CASSLGEKQGLYSHGYTF. For the CDR3, the DNA is TGTGCCAGCAGCTTAGGGGAGAAACAGGGGCTCTATTCCCATGGCTACACCTTC.

The chain recombines TRBV9 with TRBJ2-6; D gene unclear. Germline V gene lookup returns CDR1 SGDLS and CDR2 YYNGEE. The CDR3 consists of 14 residues. V lost 4 bases, J lost 0 bases, and 5 bases lay in between. The CDR3 nucleotides read TGTGCCAGCAGCCCGGGCTCTGGGGCCAACGTCCTGACTTTC. This codes for CASSPGSGANVLTF.

This clone was counted between two and nine times. The chain links TRBV6-6 to TRBJ2-7; D not resolved. Germline-derived CDR1 and CDR2 are MNHNY and SVGAGI (reference sequence). The ends were cut back, 4 bases at V and 4 bases at J, with 11 bases in the middle. The CDR3 loop spans 13 amino acids. Here the CDR3 reads CASSSPSLYEQYF. In DNA form, the CDR3 reads TGTGCCAGCAGTTCCCCGTCCCTTTACGAGCAGTACTTC.

V and J are TRBV5-5 and TRBJ1-4, with 9 bases matching TRBD1. V lost 3 bases to trimming and J lost 6 bases; unmatched junction nucleotides: 9. The germline V gene encodes CDR1 SGHKS and CDR2 YYEKEE (reference sequence). CDR3 length equals 16 residues. CDR3 in amino acids: CASSSGTGFRDEKLFF. The CDR3 bases are TGTGCCAGCAGCTCCGGGACAGGGTTCCGGGATGAAAAACTGTTTTTT.

The chain has TRBV6-2 or TRBV6-3 and TRBJ1-1; a weak D match, TRBD1 (5 bases). The V and J ends lost 2 bases and 5 bases respectively, with 9 bases between them. The germline CDR1 and CDR2 sequences are MNHEY and SVGEGT. CDR3 length: 13 amino acids. The CDR3 spells CASSYGQGTEAFF. The CDR3 coding sequence is TGTGCCAGCAGTTACGGGCAGGGAACTGAAGCTTTCTTT.